Shown below are 10 T cell receptor beta chains from a single sample sequenced in a study of cytomegalovirus exposure and HLA in healthy donors. Use of 60 Vbeta and 13 Jbeta primers characterized the PCR. Profiled with immunoSEQ multiplex PCR; TCRdb holds only in-frame clones, not every one. The table records around 63,000 clones, over 70% of them present only once. The sample was PBMCs. These receptors all come from a man in his fifties or sixties in good health and CMV-seropositive.

The V call is TRBV4-1, the J call TRBJ1-6; D unresolved. The CDR3 loop spans 18 amino acids. Germline V gene sequence: CDR1 MGHRA, CDR2 YSYEKL. V was pared by 0 bases and J by 0 bases, with 12 bases between. CDR3 amino acids: CASSQDPLGDSYNSPLHF. DNA of the CDR3: TGCGCCAGCAGCCAAGACCCCCTCGGGGACTCCTATAATTCACCCCTCCACTTT.

This chain connects TRBV2 to TRBJ2-1; 7 nucleotides agree with TRBD2. Germline CDR1 is SNHLY and CDR2 is FYNNEI. V gave up 2 bases and J gave up 3 bases; unmatched junction bases: 7. The CDR3 is 16 residues long. Written as DNA, the CDR3 is TGTGCCAGCAGTGAAAGGGAGGCTAGCGGCTACAATGAGCAGTTCTTC. The encoded protein is CASSEREASGYNEQFF.

This sequence joins TRBV7-9 and TRBJ2-2, with 15 bases aligning to TRBD2. CDR3 length: 17 residues. Trimming at V came to 4 bases and at J to 5 bases, leaving 5 bases not matched to a gene. Germline CDR1 reads SEHNR; CDR2 reads FQNEAQ (reference sequence). The CDR3 sequence is CASSSGLAGGPTGELFF. CDR3 DNA: TGTGCCAGCAGCTCCGGACTAGCGGGGGGGCCGACCGGGGAGCTGTTTTTT.

The chain couples TRBV6-5 to TRBJ2-3, with 9 positions matching TRBD2. The CDR3 has 14 residues. The germline gives CDR1 MNHEY, CDR2 SVGAGI. Losses at the gene ends were 5 bases for V and 6 bases for J; bases not matched to a gene: 6. The CDR3 coding sequence is TGTGCCAGCAGTGATGGCGGGGGGGCCGATACGCAGTATTTT. Translated, it gives CASSDGGGADTQYF.

This chain connects TRBV11-3 to TRBJ2-2; no clear D gene. Germline V gives CDR1 SGHNT, CDR2 YENEEA. The CDR3 contains 14 residues. Trimming stripped 5 bases from V and 5 bases from J, with 12 bases between. CDR3 bases: TGTGCCAGCAGCCCTGCGCGGAGAACCGGGGAGCTGTTTTTT. Encoded protein: CASSPARRTGELFF.

The gene calls are TRBV27 and TRBJ1-2; a weak D match, TRBD1 (6 bases). This CDR3 region has 14 residues. Germline assignment: CDR1 MNHEY and CDR2 SMNVEV (reference sequence). Trimming shortened V by 4 bases and J by 7 bases, and 16 bases separated the two germline ends. Written as DNA, the CDR3 is TGTGCCAGCAGTTCTTATGGGGGCGAGGGTGGCTACACCTTC. This translates into CASSSYGGEGGYTF.

The CDR3 spells CASSTGQGGTDTQYF. CDR3 nucleotides: TGTGCCAGCAGCACAGGACAGGGGGGGACAGATACGCAGTATTTT. This chain connects TRBV7-9 to TRBJ2-3; 10 nucleotides agree with TRBD1. V lost 5 bases, J lost 3 bases, and 5 bases stayed unmatched. The CDR3 totals 15 residues. Germline CDR1 and CDR2: SEHNR and FQNEAQ (reference sequence).

This chain uses TRBV7-9 with TRBJ2-3, with a tentative D call TRBD2 (7 bases). CDR1 and CDR2 from the germline V gene are SEHNR and FQNEAQ (reference sequence). The CDR3 covers 15 residues. V was cut by 3 bases and J by 5 bases, with 15 bases left in between. CDR3 protein: CASSFRGGDLDTQYF. The CDR3 DNA sequence: TGTGCCAGCAGCTTTAGGGGGGGGGATCTAGATACGCAGTATTTT.

The rearrangement joins TRBV10-3 to TRBJ2-7, with D maybe TRBD2 (5 bases). CDR3 size: 12 residues. CDR1 ENHRY and CDR2 SYGVKD come from the germline V gene. Trimming pared 11 bases from V and 0 bases from J, leaving 11 bases between. This CDR3 reads CAGSSVSYEQYF. CDR3 DNA sequence: TGTGCCGGAAGTAGCGTCTCCTACGAGCAGTACTTC.

The J gene is TRBJ2-7, the V gene TRBV7-8; 9 nucleotides align to TRBD1. Germline lookup yields CDR1 SGHVS and CDR2 FQNEAQ. V lost 5 bases, J lost 6 bases, and 11 bases stayed unmatched. The CDR3 runs 15 residues. In DNA form, the CDR3 reads TGTGCCAGCAGCCCTTGGGACAGGGTGGCCGGCGAGCAGTACTTC. Translated: CASSPWDRVAGEQYF.